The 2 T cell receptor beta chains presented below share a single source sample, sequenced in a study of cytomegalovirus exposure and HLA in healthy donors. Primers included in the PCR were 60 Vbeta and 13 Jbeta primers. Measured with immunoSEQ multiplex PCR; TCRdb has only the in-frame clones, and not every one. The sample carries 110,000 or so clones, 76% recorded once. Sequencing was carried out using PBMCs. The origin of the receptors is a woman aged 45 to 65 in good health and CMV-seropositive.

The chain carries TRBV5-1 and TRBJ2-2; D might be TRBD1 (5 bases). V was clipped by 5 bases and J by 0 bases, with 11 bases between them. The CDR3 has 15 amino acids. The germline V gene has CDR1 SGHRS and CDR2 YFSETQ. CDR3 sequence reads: CASRTDTANTGELFF. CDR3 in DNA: TGCGCCAGCAGAACGGACACTGCGAACACCGGGGAGCTGTTTTTT.

The CDR3 sequence: CASSQEGVSKVQETQYF. The CDR3 nucleotides read TGCGCCAGCAGCCAAGAGGGCGTCTCGAAGGTCCAAGAGACCCAGTACTTC. J is TRBJ2-5 and V is TRBV4-1, with D hard to call. This CDR3 has 17 residues. Germline V gives CDR1 MGHRA, CDR2 YSYEKL. Deletions cut 0 bases from V and 1 base from J, with 15 bases between.